Listed here are 2 T cell receptor beta chains from one sample, sequenced in a study of blood T cell repertoires in COVID-19. The data were produced by immunoSEQ multiplex PCR, yet TCRdb's version contains in-frame clones alone and is incomplete. The sample has around 270,000 clones, about 89% seen once. The sequencing input was peripheral blood. These TCRs come from a man aged 40-50 years who had recovered from COVID-19.

In the case of this clone: In the same sample, other DNA sequences code for this CDR3. The V and J genes are TRBV19 and TRBJ1-5, with 9 bases matching TRBD1. Losses at the gene ends were 7 bases for V and 3 bases for J; bases not matched to a gene: 10. The CDR3 contains 16 residues. Per germline, CDR1 LNHDA and CDR2 SQIVND (reference sequence). CDR3 in DNA: TGTGCCAGTACCCCAAGGACAGGGGAACCCAATCAGCCCCAGCATTTT. Translating it yields CASTPRTGEPNQPQHF.

V gene TRBV28 combines with J gene TRBJ2-2; no definite D call. This CDR3 has 14 amino acids. Between the trimmed V and J ends, which lost 5 bases and 3 bases, there was a span of 10 bases. Germline V gene sequence: CDR1 MDHEN, CDR2 SYDVKM. CDR3 nucleotide sequence: TGTGCCAGCAGTCAGGTTCTTGACACCGGGGAGCTGTTTTTT. Translating it yields CASSQVLDTGELFF.